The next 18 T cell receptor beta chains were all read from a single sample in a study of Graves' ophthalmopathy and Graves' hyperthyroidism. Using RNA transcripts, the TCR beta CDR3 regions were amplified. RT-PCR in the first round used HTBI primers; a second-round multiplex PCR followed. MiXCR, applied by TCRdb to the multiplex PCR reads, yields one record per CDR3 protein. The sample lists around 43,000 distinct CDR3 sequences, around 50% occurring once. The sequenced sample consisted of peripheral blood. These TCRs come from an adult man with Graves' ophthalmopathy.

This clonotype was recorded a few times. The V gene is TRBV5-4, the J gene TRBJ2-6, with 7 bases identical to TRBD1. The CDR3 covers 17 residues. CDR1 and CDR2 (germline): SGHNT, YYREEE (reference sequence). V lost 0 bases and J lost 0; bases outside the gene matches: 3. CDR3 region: CASSLGDSSSGANVLTF. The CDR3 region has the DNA TGTGCCAGCAGCTTGGGGGACAGCTCCTCTGGGGCCAACGTCCTGACTTTC.

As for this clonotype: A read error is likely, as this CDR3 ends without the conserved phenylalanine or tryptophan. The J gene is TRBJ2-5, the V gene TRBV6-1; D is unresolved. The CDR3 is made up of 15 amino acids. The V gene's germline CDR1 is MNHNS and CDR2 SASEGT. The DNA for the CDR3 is TGTGCCAGCAGTCGTGAGTACTCGTACCAAGAGATCCAGTACCTC. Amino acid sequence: CASSREYSYQEIQYL.

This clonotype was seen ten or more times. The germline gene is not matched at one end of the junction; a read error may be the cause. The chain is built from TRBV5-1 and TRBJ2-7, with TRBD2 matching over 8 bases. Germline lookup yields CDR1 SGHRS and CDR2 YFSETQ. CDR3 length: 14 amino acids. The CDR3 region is CASSSGLASYEQYF. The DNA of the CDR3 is TGTGCCAGCAGCTCTGGACTAGCCTCCTACGAGCAGTACTTC.

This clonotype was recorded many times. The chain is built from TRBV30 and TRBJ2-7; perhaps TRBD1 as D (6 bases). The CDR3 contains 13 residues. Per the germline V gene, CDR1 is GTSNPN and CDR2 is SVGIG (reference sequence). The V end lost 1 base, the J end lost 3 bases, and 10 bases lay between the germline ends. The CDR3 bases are TGTGCCTGGAGTGGACAGGCCCACTACGAGCAGTACTTC. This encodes CAWSGQAHYEQYF.

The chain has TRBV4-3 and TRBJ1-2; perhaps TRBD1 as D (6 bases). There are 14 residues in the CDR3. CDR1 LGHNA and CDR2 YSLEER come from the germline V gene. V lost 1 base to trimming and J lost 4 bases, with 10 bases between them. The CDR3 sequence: CASSQGTAGYGYTF. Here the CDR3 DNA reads TGCGCCAGCAGCCAAGGGACAGCCGGCTATGGCTACACCTTC.

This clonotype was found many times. Here the CDR3 reads CASSLFANTGELFF. CDR3 nucleotide sequence: TGTGCCAGCAGCTTATTCGCGAACACCGGGGAGCTGTTTTTT. The V call is TRBV7-3, the J call TRBJ2-2, with D unresolved. Germline assignment: CDR1 SGHTA and CDR2 FQGTGA. V was clipped by 2 bases and J by 0 bases, with 4 bases between them. CDR3 length equals 14 residues.

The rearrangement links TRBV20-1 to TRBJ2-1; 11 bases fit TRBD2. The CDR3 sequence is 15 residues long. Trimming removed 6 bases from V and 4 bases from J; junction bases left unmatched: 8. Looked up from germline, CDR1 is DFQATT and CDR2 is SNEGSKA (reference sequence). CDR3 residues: CSAKLAGAFYNEQFF. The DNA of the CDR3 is TGCAGTGCCAAACTAGCGGGGGCGTTTTACAATGAGCAGTTCTTC.

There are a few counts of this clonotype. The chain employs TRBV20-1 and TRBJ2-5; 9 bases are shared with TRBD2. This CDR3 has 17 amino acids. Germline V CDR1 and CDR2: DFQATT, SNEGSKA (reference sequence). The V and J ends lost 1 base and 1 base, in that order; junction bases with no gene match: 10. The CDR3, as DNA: TGCAGTGCTAGAGTAGCGGGAGTCCCCACCATCCAAGAGACCCAGTACTTC. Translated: CSARVAGVPTIQETQYF.

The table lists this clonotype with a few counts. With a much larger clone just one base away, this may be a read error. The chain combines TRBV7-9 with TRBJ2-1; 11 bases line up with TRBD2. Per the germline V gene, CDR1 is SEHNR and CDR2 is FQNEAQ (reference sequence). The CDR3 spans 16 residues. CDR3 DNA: TGCGCCAGCAGCTCGAGGGGGACTAGCGGTTACAATGAGCAGCTCTTC. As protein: CASSSRGTSGYNEQLF.

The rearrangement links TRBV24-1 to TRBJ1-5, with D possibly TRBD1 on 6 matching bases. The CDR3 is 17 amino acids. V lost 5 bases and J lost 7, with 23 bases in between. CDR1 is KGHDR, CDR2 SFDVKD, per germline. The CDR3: CATSARGDRAGYQPQHF. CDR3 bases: TGTGCCACCAGTGCTAGGGGGGATAGGGCTGGGTACCAGCCCCAGCATTTT.

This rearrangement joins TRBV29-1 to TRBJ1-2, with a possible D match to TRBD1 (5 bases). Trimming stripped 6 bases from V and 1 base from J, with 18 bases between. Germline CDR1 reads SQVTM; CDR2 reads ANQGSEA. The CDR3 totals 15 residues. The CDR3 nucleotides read TGCAGCGTCTCCGACAGCCAGGGCTTTAACTATGGCTACACCTTC. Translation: CSVSDSQGFNYGYTF.

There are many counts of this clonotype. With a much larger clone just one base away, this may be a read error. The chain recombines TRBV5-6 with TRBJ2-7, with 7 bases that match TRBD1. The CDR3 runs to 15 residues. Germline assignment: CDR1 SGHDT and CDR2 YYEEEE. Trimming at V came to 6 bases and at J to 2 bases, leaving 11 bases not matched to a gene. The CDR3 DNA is TGTGCCAGCACCCAGACAGGGTCGAGCGCCTACGAGCAGTACGTC. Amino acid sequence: CASTQTGSSAYEQYV.

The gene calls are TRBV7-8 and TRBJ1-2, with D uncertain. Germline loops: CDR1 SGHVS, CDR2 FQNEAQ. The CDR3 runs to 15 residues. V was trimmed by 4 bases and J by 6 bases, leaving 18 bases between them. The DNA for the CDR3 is TGTGCCAGCAGCTCCATCAGGAGCTCCTACAATGGCTACACCTTC. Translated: CASSSIRSSYNGYTF.

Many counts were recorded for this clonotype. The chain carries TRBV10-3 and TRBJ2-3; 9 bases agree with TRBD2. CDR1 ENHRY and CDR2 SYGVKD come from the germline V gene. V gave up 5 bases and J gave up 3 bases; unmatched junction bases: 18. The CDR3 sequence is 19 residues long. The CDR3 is CAISKTNIAGAKSTDTQYF. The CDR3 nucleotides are TGTGCCATCAGTAAGACCAACATAGCGGGAGCCAAGTCGACAGATACGCAGTATTTT.

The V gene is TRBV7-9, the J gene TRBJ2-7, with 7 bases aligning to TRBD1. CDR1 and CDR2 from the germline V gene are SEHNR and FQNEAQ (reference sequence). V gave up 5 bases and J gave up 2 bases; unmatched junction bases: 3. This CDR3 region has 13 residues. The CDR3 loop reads CASSEGTAYEQYF. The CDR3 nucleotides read TGTGCCAGCAGCGAAGGGACAGCCTACGAGCAGTACTTC.

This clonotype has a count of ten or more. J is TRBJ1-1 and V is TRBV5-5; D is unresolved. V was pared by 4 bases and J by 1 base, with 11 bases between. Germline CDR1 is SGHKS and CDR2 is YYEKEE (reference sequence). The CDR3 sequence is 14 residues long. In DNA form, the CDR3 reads TGTGCCAGCAGCGTAGAACAGAGGAACACTGAAGCTTTCTTT. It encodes CASSVEQRNTEAFF.

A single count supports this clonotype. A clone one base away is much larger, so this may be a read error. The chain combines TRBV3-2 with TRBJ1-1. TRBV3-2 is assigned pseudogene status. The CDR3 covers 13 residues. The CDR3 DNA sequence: TGTGCCAGCAGCCAACCAGGACTGAATACGGCTTCCTTT. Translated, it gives CASSQPGLNTASF.

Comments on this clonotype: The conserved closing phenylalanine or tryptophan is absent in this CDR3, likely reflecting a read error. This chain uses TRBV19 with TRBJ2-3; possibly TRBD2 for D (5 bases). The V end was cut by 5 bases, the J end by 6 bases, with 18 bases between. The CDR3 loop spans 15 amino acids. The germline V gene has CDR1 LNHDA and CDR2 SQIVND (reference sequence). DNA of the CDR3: TGTGCCAGTAGTCTCGGAGGTCTTATCACTGATACGCAGTATTAT. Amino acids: CASSLGGLITDTQYY.